A single sample is the source of the 10 T cell receptor beta chains below, sequenced in a study of T-cell reconstitution after alpha-beta-depleted transplantation in children. Preparation of the TCRbeta library was carried out with unique molecular identifiers. Each CDR3 protein gets one entry after TCRdb re-called the PCR reads with MiXCR. The sample carries roughly 590,000 distinct CDR3 sequences, about 15% recorded once. Sequencing used PBMCs from the stem cell graft donor, obtained from the stem cell graft. The receptors come from a human donor who donated a stem cell graft to a child with acute myeloid leukemia.

There are many counts of this clonotype. This chain joins TRBV29-1 and TRBJ2-1, with 7 bases that match TRBD1. CDR1 and CDR2 from the germline V gene are SQVTM and ANQGSEA. J gave up 3 bases and V 2 bases, and 4 bases lay outside the gene matches. The CDR3 length is 14 residues. The CDR3 is CSVEPTGSYNEQFF. As DNA, the CDR3 is TGCAGCGTTGAACCGACAGGGAGCTACAATGAGCAGTTCTTC.

This clonotype was seen at least ten times. This chain links TRBV10-3 with TRBJ1-3; no reliable D call. Germline assignment: CDR1 ENHRY and CDR2 SYGVKD. The CDR3 consists of 14 residues. V was trimmed by 4 bases and J by 2 bases, leaving 9 bases between them. The CDR3 DNA sequence: TGTGCCATCAGTGCGTGGAAGGCTGGAAACACCATATATTTT. It codes for CAISAWKAGNTIYF.

The chain links TRBV25-1 to TRBJ2-7, with D uncertain. CDR3 size: 15 residues. The germline V and J ends were trimmed by 4 bases and 3 bases, with 16 bases remaining between them. CDR1 and CDR2 from the germline V gene are MGHDK and SYGVNS. CDR3 sequence: CASSGPDSQLYEQYF. The DNA of the CDR3 is TGTGCCAGCAGTGGGCCCGACTCCCAACTCTACGAGCAGTACTTC.

The sample holds many counts of this clonotype. The chain links TRBV6-2 or TRBV6-3 to TRBJ2-5; D call uncertain. The germline CDR1 and CDR2 sequences are MNHEY and SVGEGT. The CDR3 covers 11 residues. The V end was cut by 0 bases, the J end by 5 bases, with 1 base between. CDR3 region: CASSYSETQYF. CDR3 coding DNA: TGTGCCAGCAGTTACTCGGAGACCCAGTACTTC.

The table lists this clonotype with a few counts. The rearrangement joins TRBV6-1 to TRBJ1-2; TRBD1 matches at 8 bases. The junction had 11 bases not matched to a gene; V was cut back by 5 bases and J by 3 bases. The CDR3 has 16 amino acids. Germline CDR1 and CDR2: MNHNS and SASEGT. CDR3 in DNA: TGTGCCAGCAGTCGCAGGGGGCATGGTTTGGACTATGGCTACACCTTC. Its protein is CASSRRGHGLDYGYTF.

The chain links TRBV27 to TRBJ2-7, with D perhaps matching TRBD1 (6 bases). Trimming took off 1 base at V and 0 bases at J, with 13 bases between the two ends. The CDR3 runs to 16 residues. Germline CDR1 reads MNHEY; CDR2 reads SMNVEV (reference sequence). The CDR3 nucleotides are TGTGCCAGCAGTTTATTTTCAGGGGTCGGCTCCTACGAGCAGTACTTC. This codes for CASSLFSGVGSYEQYF.

This clonotype showed up just once. The rearrangement joins TRBV7-2 to TRBJ2-1, with D unclear. The germline V gene encodes CDR1 SGHTA and CDR2 FQGNSA. V lost 2 bases and J lost 6, with 8 bases in between. This CDR3 spans 13 amino acids. The CDR3 nucleotides are TGTGCCAGCAGCTTAACTCTACCCAATGAGCAGTTCTTC. As protein: CASSLTLPNEQFF. Based on the CDR3 plus reference TRBV7-2 and TRBJ2-1, the full variable domain is GAGVSQSPSNKVTEKGKDVELRCDPISGHTALYWYRQSLGQGLEFLIYFQGNSAPDKSGLPSDRFSAERTGGSVSTLTIQRTQQEDSAVYLCASSLTLPNEQFFGPGTRLTVL.

In its sample, this clonotype was seen many times. The chain combines TRBV29-1 with TRBJ1-1; no definite D call. The CDR3 runs 12 residues. V lost 7 bases and J lost 0, with 9 bases in between. In germline, CDR1 is SQVTM, CDR2 ANQGSEA. The DNA of the CDR3 is TGCAGCGCGACTACAGTGAACACTGAAGCTTTCTTT. Residues: CSATTVNTEAFF.

This clonotype has only a few counts. V usage is TRBV20-1 and J usage is TRBJ1-1; 9 nucleotides line up with TRBD1. The junction had 6 bases not matched to a gene; V was cut back by 2 bases and J by 5 bases. The CDR3 loop spans 14 amino acids. From germline, CDR1 is DFQATT and CDR2 SNEGSKA (reference sequence). The CDR3 sequence: CSARPGQGGTEAFF. The CDR3 DNA is TGCAGTGCTAGACCGGGACAGGGCGGTACTGAAGCTTTCTTT.

The sample holds many counts of this clonotype. The chain recombines TRBV12-3 or TRBV12-4 with TRBJ1-2, with D perhaps matching TRBD1 (6 bases). The ends were cut back, 5 bases at V and 1 base at J, with 11 bases in the middle. This CDR3 has 14 amino acids. DNA of the CDR3: TGTGCCAGCAGTCAGGACAGACATAACTATGGCTACACCTTC. Its translation is CASSQDRHNYGYTF.